This entry concerns a single T cell receptor (beta chain). Per sample, at least 6 micrograms of total RNA were extracted. The data are from a study of blood T cells in healthy people across ages. Sample-barcoded 5' priming and a J-beta primer mix drove a second PCR of 7 to 11 cycles. Each CDR3 protein gets one entry after TCRdb re-called the 5' RACE reads with MiXCR. The sample holds roughly 570,000 distinct CDR3 sequences; roughly a quarter are singletons and the top ten take under 20%. Germline CDR1 and CDR2: SGHTA and FQGNSA. V lost 1 base and J lost 3; bases outside the gene matches: 7. This CDR3 has 16 residues.

The chain links TRBV7-2 to TRBJ2-7; 9 bases fit TRBD2. The sequence was obtained from a woman between 65 and 79 years old in good health. Sequenced: blood. CDR3 sequence (DNA): TGTGCCAGCAGCTTAGGGGTAGCGGGAGCGGGCTACGAGCAGTACTTC. It translates to CASSLGVAGAGYEQYF.